The 17 T cell receptor beta chains reported below all come from one sample, sequenced in a study of circulating CD8 cells and anti-PD-1 response in melanoma (dated by TCRdb to the early 2020s). Using a BD FACSAria II cell sorter, four subsets defined by PD-1 and/or TIGIT were sorted out of live CD3+CD8+TCRalphabeta+ cells. Sequenced on a NextSeq 500. The QIAseq Immune Repertoire RNA Library Kit, Human TCR Panel, was used to prepare TCR libraries from roughly 15 ng of total RNA. The public reads were reanalyzed by TCRdb: fastp trimming at Q25, MiXCR alignment, in-frame beta chains only. Here each entry gathers all rows of one CDR3 protein and keeps the most common genes and DNA. The sample table lists around 250 distinct CDR3 sequences, about a sixth of them with a count of one. Roughly 57% of the sample lies in the top ten. This specimen was CD8+ T cells from PBMCs, taken at baseline or after one month of anti-PD-1 therapy (not recorded which). The origin of the receptors is a human donor with melanoma.

This clonotype is termed medium-sized. The chain employs TRBV12-3 or TRBV12-4 and TRBJ2-7, with D possibly being TRBD2 (6 bases). This CDR3 spans 15 amino acids. V shed 5 bases and J shed 5 bases, with 19 bases lying between them. The chain's CDR3 is CASSTLDLASHEQYF. The CDR3 DNA is TGTGCCAGCAGTACCCTAGACCTAGCGTCCCACGAGCAGTACTTC.

This clonotype is termed large. This sequence joins TRBV12-5 and TRBJ2-2, with 9 bases fitting TRBD1. The CDR3 is made up of 13 amino acids. The germline CDR1 and CDR2 sequences are LGHNT and FRNRAP. The CDR3, as DNA: TGTGAAACAGGGGGCTCGAACACCGGGGAGCTGTTTTTT. Its protein is CETGGSNTGELFF. Together with reference TRBV12-5 and TRBJ2-2, the CDR3 gives the full variable domain: DARVTQTPRHKVTEMGQEVTMRCQPILGHNTVFWYRQTMMQGLELLAYFRNRAPLDDSGMPKDRFSAEMPDATLATLKIQPSEPRDSAVYFCETGGSNTGELFFGEGSRLTVL.

The chain links TRBV28 to TRBJ2-6, with unresolved D. V lost 6 bases and J lost 4, with 4 bases in between. The length of the CDR3 is 12 residues. In germline, CDR1 is MDHEN, CDR2 SYDVKM. This CDR3 is CASRAGANVLTF. The CDR3 DNA reads as TGTGCCAGCAGAGCCGGGGCCAACGTCCTGACTTTC.

In its sample, this clonotype is large. V and J are TRBV19 and TRBJ2-1, with TRBD2 identical over 11 bases. The germline gives CDR1 LNHDA, CDR2 SQIVND (reference sequence). This CDR3 is built from 15 residues. The ends lost 7 bases at V and 3 bases at J; junction bases unmatched: 5. CDR3 residues: CASNQLAGDYNEQFF. CDR3 sequence (DNA): TGTGCCAGTAACCAACTAGCGGGGGACTACAATGAGCAGTTCTTC. Together with reference TRBV19 and TRBJ2-1, the CDR3 gives the full variable domain: DGGITQSPKYLFRKEGQNVTLSCEQNLNHDAMYWYRQDPGQGLRLIYYSQIVNDFQKGDIAEGYSVSREKKESFPLTVTSAQKNPTAFYLCASNQLAGDYNEQFFGPGTRLTVL.

By share, this clonotype counts as large. The chain employs TRBV28 and TRBJ2-7, with no clear D. The CDR3 consists of 10 residues. With 5 bases removed from V and 6 bases from J, the gap between germline ends came to 5 bases. From germline, CDR1 is MDHEN and CDR2 SYDVKM. The CDR3 protein is CASSLSEQYF. The CDR3 DNA follows: TGTGCCAGCAGTCTCAGCGAGCAGTACTTC.

This clonotype qualifies as large. The chain carries TRBV12-3 or TRBV12-4 and TRBJ1-1; possible D gene TRBD1, 6 bases. This CDR3 contains 16 residues. V lost 5 bases, J lost 0 bases, and 16 bases lay in between. The CDR3 loop reads CASSLTGRGMNTEAFF. The CDR3 coding sequence is TGTGCCAGCAGTCTTACAGGGAGGGGTATGAACACTGAAGCTTTCTTT.

This clonotype is medium-sized within its sample. The V gene is TRBV20-1, the J gene TRBJ2-1, with TRBD2 as a possible D gene (6 bases). Germline loops: CDR1 DFQATT, CDR2 SNEGSKA (reference sequence). This CDR3 has 15 amino acids. V shed 0 bases and J shed 3 bases, with 12 bases lying between them. This chain's CDR3 is CSARDRDSYYNEQFF. DNA of the CDR3: TGCAGTGCTAGAGACCGGGACTCCTACTACAATGAGCAGTTCTTC.

This clonotype occurred a few times. A much more abundant neighbour one base away suggests this may be a read error. The chain links TRBV12-5 to TRBJ2-2; 9 bases map to TRBD1. Germline-derived CDR1 and CDR2 are LGHNT and FRNRAP. CDR3 size: 13 residues. CDR3 coding DNA: TGTGAAACAGGGGGCCCGAACACCGGGGAGCTGTTTTTT. Its protein product is CETGGPNTGELFF.

Within the sample, this clonotype is medium-sized (0.01 to 0.1%). This rearrangement joins TRBV29-1 to TRBJ2-1; TRBD1 agrees at 7 bases. The junction had 13 bases not matched to a gene; V was cut back by 7 bases and J by 7 bases. The CDR3 totals 14 residues. Germline values: CDR1 SQVTM, CDR2 ANQGSEA. The CDR3 loop reads CSGWATGLFNEQFF. The CDR3 nucleotides are TGCAGCGGGTGGGCGACAGGGTTATTTAATGAGCAGTTCTTC.

By its share, this clonotype is large. The rearrangement links TRBV28 to TRBJ1-4, with TRBD1 as a possible D gene (6 bases). Germline CDR1 MDHEN, CDR2 SYDVKM. V lost 3 bases, J lost 5 bases, and 16 bases lay in between. The CDR3 is 16 amino acids. DNA for the CDR3: TGTGCCAGCAGTTTTTTCACAGGGCCCCAGAATGAAAAACTGTTTTTT. Encoded protein: CASSFFTGPQNEKLFF.

The J gene is TRBJ2-5, the V gene TRBV11-1; D unclear. Trimming shortened V by 5 bases and J by 4 bases, and 8 bases separated the two germline ends. CDR3 length equals 12 residues. Germline CDR1 reads SGHAT; CDR2 reads FQDESV (reference sequence). CDR3 DNA: TGTGCCAGCAGCCATCTTACAGAGACCCAGTACTTC. This codes for CASSHLTETQYF.

In its sample, this clonotype is large (0.1 to 1%). The chain combines TRBV12-3 or TRBV12-4 with TRBJ2-7, with 11 bases matching TRBD1. The CDR3 length is 15 residues. V lost 6 bases to trimming and J lost 5 bases; unmatched junction nucleotides: 9. This chain's CDR3 is CASSYGGQGGHEQYF. The CDR3 DNA reads as TGTGCCAGCAGCTACGGGGGACAGGGGGGCCACGAGCAGTACTTC.

The chain carries TRBV29-1 and TRBJ2-1, with 9 bases that match TRBD1. The CDR3 loop spans 15 amino acids. Germline V gene data show CDR1 as SQVTM and CDR2 as ANQGSEA. The J segment lost 7 bases and the V segment lost 5 bases, leaving 12 bases of the junction unmatched. The CDR3 loop is CSVPTWGQGGNEQFF. The CDR3 DNA sequence: TGCAGCGTTCCAACGTGGGGACAGGGTGGGAATGAGCAGTTCTTC.

This clonotype is large (0.1 to 1%) within its sample. The V and J genes are TRBV27 and TRBJ1-2, with D perhaps TRBD1 (5 bases). The CDR3 covers 13 residues. Germline assignment: CDR1 MNHEY and CDR2 SMNVEV (reference sequence). V gave up 0 bases and J gave up 10 bases, with 12 bases separating them. DNA for the CDR3: TGTGCCAGCAGTTTATCGTGGAGGGGAGACTACACCTTC. Translating it yields CASSLSWRGDYTF.

This clonotype qualifies as large (0.1 to 1%). This chain joins TRBV5-1 and TRBJ2-7; 8 bases line up with TRBD2. This CDR3 contains 14 residues. J was trimmed by 2 bases and V by 2 bases; bases with no gene match: 3. Germline CDR1 SGHRS, CDR2 YFSETQ. In nucleotides, the CDR3 is TGCGCCAGCAGCTTAGGAGCGGGAGCCTACGAGCAGTACTTC. It encodes CASSLGAGAYEQYF. The entire variable domain, with the rest obtained from reference TRBV5-1 and TRBJ2-7, is as follows: KAGVTQTPRYLIKTRGQQVTLSCSPISGHRSVSWYQQTPGQGLQFLFEYFSETQRNKGNFPGRFSGRQFSNSRSEMNVSTLELGDSALYLCASSLGAGAYEQYFGPGTRLTVT.

Within the sample, this clonotype is large. The rearrangement links TRBV28 to TRBJ2-7; D is undetermined. Trimming took off 3 bases at V and 4 bases at J, with 10 bases between the two ends. The germline gives CDR1 MDHEN, CDR2 SYDVKM. CDR3 length: 13 amino acids. Written as DNA, the CDR3 is TGTGCCAGCAGTTTTGATGGTTCGTACGAGCAGTACTTC. Residues: CASSFDGSYEQYF.

This clonotype qualifies as large (0.1 to 1%). The chain is built from TRBV28 and TRBJ1-2, with a tentative D call TRBD1 (6 bases). The germline V gene encodes CDR1 MDHEN and CDR2 SYDVKM. The CDR3 contains 15 residues. Trimming took off 1 base at V and 7 bases at J, with 16 bases between the two ends. CDR3 protein: CASSLLPRGGGGYTF. The DNA of the CDR3 is TGTGCCAGCAGTTTATTGCCCAGGGGTGGAGGTGGCTACACCTTC.